What follows are 19 T cell receptor beta chains derived from one specimen sequenced in a study of chemoradiotherapy in HPV16-positive cancers. Using immunoSEQ multiplex PCR, the repertoire was profiled, and TCRdb retains in-frame clones only, with some absent. Of 25,000 to 40,000 clones in the sample, around 89% were seen once. This specimen consisted of blood, obtained from a patient who underwent chemoradiotherapy. These receptors were taken from a human donor with HPV-associated anogenital cancer.

The chain couples TRBV28 to TRBJ1-5; D uncertain. Per the germline V gene, CDR1 is MDHEN and CDR2 is SYDVKM. Trimming removed 5 bases at V and 0 bases at J, with 5 bases between. This CDR3 has 13 amino acids. DNA of the CDR3: TGTGCCAGCAGTCCCCTTAGCAATCAGCCCCAGCATTTT. Its translation is CASSPLSNQPQHF. Combining the CDR3 with reference TRBV28 and TRBJ1-5 gives the whole variable domain DVKVTQSSRYLVKRTGEKVFLECVQDMDHENMFWYRQDPGLGLRLIYFSYDVKMKEKGDIPEGYSVSREKKERFSLILESASTNQTSMYLCASSPLSNQPQHFGDGTRLSIL.

This clone was found once. The CDR3 DNA reads as TGTGCCAGCAGTTTAGCGGCGGGAGCGTCCTACAATGAGCAGTTCTTC. This gives the protein CASSLAAGASYNEQFF. V and J are TRBV27 and TRBJ2-1; 7 bases line up with TRBD2. J was trimmed by 1 base and V by 2 bases; bases with no gene match: 5. The length of the CDR3 is 16 residues. Germline CDR1 and CDR2: MNHEY and SMNVEV (reference sequence).

This chain connects TRBV7-2 to TRBJ1-6; 7 bases are shared with TRBD1. The V and J ends lost 7 bases and 6 bases, in that order; junction bases with no gene match: 12. The CDR3 has 16 amino acids. The germline V gene has CDR1 SGHTA and CDR2 FQGNSA. This CDR3 is CASTLGRGLVNSPLHF. The DNA for the CDR3 is TGTGCCAGCACCCTGGGGAGGGGGCTCGTTAATTCACCCCTCCACTTT.

The chain joins TRBV2 to TRBJ1-2; D may be TRBD1 (6 bases). Trimming took off 9 bases at V and 8 bases at J, with 16 bases between the two ends. Germline V gene sequence: CDR1 SNHLY, CDR2 FYNNEI. The CDR3 contains 12 residues. CDR3 residues: CASEQGWLGYTF. The CDR3 DNA reads as TGTGCCAGTGAACAGGGATGGTTAGGCTACACCTTC.

In its sample, this clone was seen a few times. This sequence joins TRBV5-1 and TRBJ1-2; TRBD1 might be the D (5 bases). The germline V and J ends were trimmed by 3 bases and 0 bases, with 12 bases remaining between them. Germline V gene sequence: CDR1 SGHRS, CDR2 YFSETQ. The CDR3 totals 15 residues. The CDR3 loop is CASSSEGAANYGYTF. The DNA for the CDR3 is TGCGCCAGCAGCTCAGAAGGGGCAGCTAACTATGGCTACACCTTC.

The rearrangement joins TRBV20-1 to TRBJ1-2; D is possibly TRBD1 (5 bases). Germline V gene lookup returns CDR1 DFQATT and CDR2 SNEGSKA (reference sequence). The CDR3 runs 11 residues. Trimming removed 2 bases from V and 11 bases from J, with 12 bases in between. The CDR3 is CSARFQGGYTF. In DNA, the CDR3 is TGCAGTGCTAGATTCCAGGGCGGATACACCTTC.

V is TRBV10-1 and J is TRBJ2-2; TRBD1 might be the D (6 bases). Germline loops: CDR1 WNHNN, CDR2 SYGVQD (reference sequence). This CDR3 is built from 16 residues. Trimming took off 6 bases at V and 2 bases at J, with 16 bases between the two ends. CDR3 in amino acids: CASRGSWDTNTGELFF. The CDR3 nucleotides are TGCGCCAGCAGGGGATCTTGGGACACTAACACCGGGGAGCTGTTTTTT.

The rearrangement joins TRBV7-6 to TRBJ1-3; D is undetermined. Deletions cut 0 bases from V and 0 bases from J, with 9 bases between. This CDR3 is 16 amino acids long. CDR1 is SGHVS, CDR2 FNYEAQ, per germline. The CDR3 loop reads CASSLAGPSSGNTIYF. The CDR3 bases are TGTGCCAGCAGCTTAGCGGGCCCAAGCTCTGGAAACACCATATATTTT.

This clone was picked up a small number of times. The chain links TRBV6-1 to TRBJ1-5, with D maybe TRBD1 (5 bases). Germline CDR1 MNHNS, CDR2 SASEGT. Between the trimmed V and J ends, which lost 2 bases and 4 bases, there was a span of 12 bases. The CDR3 is 15 amino acids. The CDR3: CASSESSGLNQPQHF. The CDR3 DNA reads as TGTGCCAGCAGTGAATCCTCAGGGCTTAATCAGCCCCAGCATTTT.

CDR3: CAWSVTYTEAFF. CDR3 coding DNA: TGTGCCTGGAGTGTCACCTACACTGAAGCTTTCTTT. V gene TRBV30 combines with J gene TRBJ1-1; D is ambiguous. The length of the CDR3 is 12 residues. With 0 bases removed from V and 3 bases from J, the gap between germline ends came to 5 bases. The V gene's germline CDR1 is GTSNPN and CDR2 SVGIG (reference sequence).

The chain has TRBV27 and TRBJ2-1; 11 nucleotides line up with TRBD2. With V trimmed by 4 bases and J by 7 bases, 12 bases remained unmatched. This CDR3 contains 17 residues. The germline V gene has CDR1 MNHEY and CDR2 SMNVEV (reference sequence). CDR3 DNA sequence: TGTGCCAGCAGTTCTAAGATTAGCGGGGGGGGCTGGAATGAGCAGTTCTTC. Translated, it gives CASSSKISGGGWNEQFF.

V usage is TRBV28 and J usage is TRBJ1-1, with D uncertain. Trimming cost V 6 bases and J 7 bases, with 15 bases left between them. CDR3 length: 13 residues. Germline loops: CDR1 MDHEN, CDR2 SYDVKM. In DNA, the CDR3 is TGTGCCAGCAGCCCTCCGGGCCCGCTTGAAGCTTTCTTT. This gives the protein CASSPPGPLEAFF.

The chain uses TRBV27 and TRBJ1-5; D call uncertain. CDR1 MNHEY and CDR2 SMNVEV come from the germline V gene (reference sequence). CDR3 length equals 13 residues. Trimming stripped 0 bases from V and 3 bases from J, with 3 bases between. CDR3 protein: CASSLSLNQPQHF. The DNA of the CDR3 is TGTGCCAGCAGTTTATCGCTCAATCAGCCCCAGCATTTT.

The J gene is TRBJ2-7, the V gene TRBV2; D call uncertain. The germline V and J ends were trimmed by 6 bases and 7 bases, with 16 bases remaining between them. The germline CDR1 and CDR2 sequences are SNHLY and FYNNEI. This CDR3 has 13 amino acids. The CDR3 spells CASRQRMEGEQYF. The CDR3 nucleotides read TGTGCCAGCAGACAACGAATGGAAGGGGAGCAGTACTTC.

In the case of this clone: A read error may produce the germline difference seen at one junction end. The chain employs TRBV6-5 and TRBJ1-3, with D possibly TRBD1 on 5 matching bases. The CDR3 contains 11 residues. CDR1 and CDR2 (germline): MNHEY, SVGAGI. CDR3 amino acids: CASSREGTGVF. In DNA, the CDR3 is TGTGCCAGCAGCCGAGAGGGCACGGGGGTATTT.

The chain has TRBV10-1 and TRBJ1-1, with D perhaps TRBD1 (6 bases). CDR1 is WNHNN and CDR2 is SYGVQD in the germline V gene (reference sequence). Trimming cost V 7 bases and J 0 bases, with 9 bases left between them. This CDR3 comprises 13 residues. The CDR3 DNA reads TGCGCCAGCATGGACAGAATGAACACTGAAGCTTTCTTT. It yields the protein CASMDRMNTEAFF.

The chain employs TRBV6-1 and TRBJ1-2; D unclear. The CDR3 is made up of 12 amino acids. CDR1 MNHNS and CDR2 SASEGT come from the germline V gene. With 4 bases removed from V and 2 bases from J, the gap between germline ends came to 5 bases. The CDR3 spells CASSGFNYGYTF. The CDR3 DNA reads as TGTGCCAGCAGTGGGTTCAACTATGGCTACACCTTC.

The J gene is TRBJ2-1, the V gene TRBV6-5, with 9 bases lining up with TRBD2. Trimming cost V 2 bases and J 7 bases; bases outside gene matches: 3. CDR1 is MNHEY and CDR2 is SVGAGI in the germline V gene. The CDR3 has 14 residues. CDR3 in DNA: TGTGCCAGCAGTTACGCGGGGGGGGGTAATGAGCAGTTCTTC. Protein sequence: CASSYAGGGNEQFF.

The chain carries TRBV5-1 and TRBJ1-1; unclear D gene. The ends were cut back, 3 bases at V and 4 bases at J, with 10 bases in the middle. CDR1 SGHRS and CDR2 YFSETQ come from the germline V gene. The CDR3 totals 13 residues. CDR3 residues: CASSSDLGTEAFF. The CDR3, as DNA: TGCGCCAGCAGCTCCGACTTGGGCACTGAAGCTTTCTTT. The entire variable domain, with the rest obtained from reference TRBV5-1 and TRBJ1-1, is as follows: KAGVTQTPRYLIKTRGQQVTLSCSPISGHRSVSWYQQTPGQGLQFLFEYFSETQRNKGNFPGRFSGRQFSNSRSEMNVSTLELGDSALYLCASSSDLGTEAFFGQGTRLTVV.